These 23 T cell receptor beta chains share one sample of origin, sequenced in a study of siplizumab effects on memory and regulatory T cells. Method: immunoSEQ multiplex PCR; TCRdb's copy keeps in-frame clones and lacks some. Of some 100,000 clones listed, just under 95% are singletons. The specimen sequenced was non-Treg CD4+ T cells sorted from blood. The receptors come from a human donor in good health.

The V call is TRBV11-3, the J call TRBJ2-2; D is uncertain. Germline assignment: CDR1 SGHNT and CDR2 YENEEA. The V end lost 0 bases, the J end lost 6 bases, and 11 bases lay between the germline ends. The CDR3 length is 15 residues. CDR3 sequence: CASSLDNRESGELFF. The CDR3 nucleotides read TGTGCCAGCAGCTTAGATAACAGAGAGTCCGGGGAGCTGTTTTTT.

This chain connects TRBV5-4 to TRBJ2-7; D remains ambiguous. The ends were cut back, 0 bases at V and 0 bases at J, with 10 bases in the middle. From germline, CDR1 is SGHNT and CDR2 YYREEE (reference sequence). The CDR3 runs to 15 residues. CDR3 region: CASSLAGRNSYEQYF. Written as DNA, the CDR3 is TGTGCCAGCAGCTTGGCTGGTAGAAACTCCTACGAGCAGTACTTC.

The genes are TRBV2 and TRBJ1-3; 9 nucleotides match TRBD1. J lost 8 bases, V lost 2 bases, and 13 bases had no gene match. This CDR3 region has 17 residues. Germline values: CDR1 SNHLY, CDR2 FYNNEI. CDR3 amino acids: CASSENAFNRGQDTIYF. Written as DNA, the CDR3 is TGTGCCAGCAGTGAAAACGCATTTAACAGGGGGCAAGACACCATATATTTT.

Here the CDR3 reads CASKAHTSGDQPQHF. In nucleotides, the CDR3 is TGTGCCAGCAAAGCCCACACATCAGGGGATCAGCCCCAGCATTTT. The chain has TRBV28 and TRBJ1-5; a possible D gene is TRBD1 (6 bases). Trimming cost V 7 bases and J 5 bases, with 18 bases left between them. This CDR3 region has 15 residues. Germline V lookup: CDR1 MDHEN, CDR2 SYDVKM.

The chain employs TRBV7-9 and TRBJ2-1; 11 bases match TRBD2. J gave up 0 bases and V 5 bases, and 6 bases lay outside the gene matches. The CDR3 loop spans 17 amino acids. Germline CDR1 and CDR2: SEHNR and FQNEAQ (reference sequence). The CDR3 DNA reads TGTGCCAGCAGCCCACCTAGCGGGAGGCCCTCCTACAATGAGCAGTTCTTC. Translating gives CASSPPSGRPSYNEQFF. The full variable domain, completed using reference TRBV7-9 and TRBJ2-1, is DTGVSQNPRHKITKRGQNVTFRCDPISEHNRLYWYRQTLGQGPEFLTYFQNEAQLEKSRLLSDRFSAERPKGSFSTLEIQRTEQGDSAMYLCASSPPSGRPSYNEQFFGPGTRLTVL.

V usage is TRBV5-4 and J usage is TRBJ1-5; D not resolved. Trimming took 4 bases from V and 7 from J, leaving 15 bases between them. The germline gives CDR1 SGHNT, CDR2 YYREEE (reference sequence). The CDR3 sequence is 14 residues long. Here the CDR3 reads CASSPVGIGQPQHF. DNA of the CDR3: TGTGCCAGCAGCCCGGTGGGGATTGGGCAGCCCCAGCATTTT.

The chain recombines TRBV5-6 with TRBJ2-1; D unresolved. The CDR3 consists of 14 residues. V was clipped by 4 bases and J by 10 bases, with 18 bases between them. CDR1 is SGHDT, CDR2 YYEEEE, per germline. As DNA, the CDR3 is TGTGCCAGCAGCGGCGCCGGTGGGTTCGTGGAGCAGTTCTTC. Translated: CASSGAGGFVEQFF. The whole variable domain, remainder taken from reference TRBV5-6 and TRBJ2-1, is DAGVTQSPTHLIKTRGQQVTLRCSPKSGHDTVSWYQQALGQGPQFIFQYYEEEERQRGNFPDRFSGHQFPNYSSELNVNALLLGDSALYLCASSGAGGFVEQFFGPGTRLTVL.

The CDR3 nucleotides are TGTGCCAGTAGTAGGACACACAGGAGCACAGATACGCAGTATTTT. Its translation: CASSRTHRSTDTQYF. The chain recombines TRBV19 with TRBJ2-3, with a tentative D call TRBD1 (5 bases). Between the trimmed V and J ends, which lost 4 bases and 0 bases, there was a span of 11 bases. The CDR3 is 15 amino acids. Per the germline V gene, CDR1 is LNHDA and CDR2 is SQIVND (reference sequence).

The chain links TRBV2 to TRBJ2-6, with D unclear. This CDR3 spans 16 amino acids. Germline CDR1 and CDR2: SNHLY and FYNNEI. V was trimmed by 4 bases and J by 0 bases, leaving 10 bases between them. The CDR3 DNA follows: TGTGCCAGCAGTGGTGAGTTCAGCTCTGGGGCCAACGTCCTGACTTTC. Translating gives CASSGEFSSGANVLTF.

The gene calls are TRBV6-5 and TRBJ1-2, with D possibly matching TRBD1 (5 bases). The germline CDR1 and CDR2 sequences are MNHEY and SVGAGI. This CDR3 is built from 11 residues. The ends were cut back, 6 bases at V and 8 bases at J, with 10 bases in the middle. CDR3 coding DNA: TGTGCCAGCAGACGACAGTGGGGCTACACCTTC. Translation gives CASRRQWGYTF.

The chain combines TRBV11-2 with TRBJ1-4, with TRBD1 as a possible D gene (6 bases). Trimming removed 5 bases from V and 5 bases from J, with 12 bases in between. The germline CDR1 and CDR2 sequences are SGHAT and FQNNGV. The CDR3 runs to 14 residues. CDR3 nucleotides: TGTGCCAGCAGCCCAGGGGTCAACAATGAAAAACTGTTTTTT. It is translated as CASSPGVNNEKLFF.

The rearrangement uses TRBV28 and TRBJ1-1; D gene uncertain. This CDR3 is built from 13 residues. The germline gives CDR1 MDHEN, CDR2 SYDVKM. Trimming removed 2 bases from V and 8 bases from J, with 12 bases in between. Here the CDR3 DNA reads TGTGCCAGCAGTTTAACACAGCGGGCGGAAGCTTTCTTT. Encoded protein: CASSLTQRAEAFF.

The chain has TRBV30 and TRBJ1-1; 7 positions agree with TRBD1. This CDR3 region has 15 residues. CDR1 is GTSNPN and CDR2 is SVGIG in the germline V gene (reference sequence). V gave up 2 bases and J gave up 11 bases; unmatched junction bases: 17. CDR3 nucleotide sequence: TGTGCCTGGAGTCCTTCTTCGGACAGGACCGAGAGGGCTTTCTTT. It specifies CAWSPSSDRTERAFF.

This chain links TRBV7-3 with TRBJ2-1; D not certain. CDR1 and CDR2 from the germline V gene are SGHTA and FQGTGA. Between the trimmed V and J ends, which lost 5 bases and 5 bases, there was a span of 13 bases. The CDR3 length is 14 residues. CDR3 coding DNA: TGTGCCAGCAGCCGAGACTCCCGGGACAATGAGCAGTTCTTC. It is translated as CASSRDSRDNEQFF.

In DNA, the CDR3 is TGTGCCAGCAGCTCACCTATTGGAGCTAACTATGGCTACACCTTC. It yields the protein CASSSPIGANYGYTF. The chain has TRBV5-4 and TRBJ1-2; the D is unclear. V lost 3 bases to trimming and J lost 0 bases, with 12 bases between them. In germline, CDR1 is SGHNT, CDR2 YYREEE (reference sequence). The CDR3 consists of 15 residues.

This clone occurred once. The gene calls are TRBV27 and TRBJ2-7; tentatively, D is TRBD1 (6 bases). V was pared by 5 bases and J by 4 bases, with 12 bases between. This CDR3 spans 13 amino acids. CDR1 and CDR2 (germline): MNHEY, SMNVEV (reference sequence). The CDR3 DNA reads TGTGCCAGCAGTAGGGGGTGGATGTACGAGCAGTACTTC. Translated, it gives CASSRGWMYEQYF.

The chain has TRBV2 and TRBJ2-2, with 7 nucleotides matching TRBD1. The CDR3 is 14 residues long. The germline CDR1 and CDR2 sequences are SNHLY and FYNNEI. Trimming took 6 bases from V and 2 from J; bases not matched to a gene: 3. Here the CDR3 DNA reads TGTGCCAGCAGGGGGGACAGTAACACCGGGGAGCTGTTTTTT. It translates to CASRGDSNTGELFF.

The CDR3 spells CASSTGAVGNTIYF. The CDR3 DNA reads as TGTGCCAGCAGTACAGGGGCGGTTGGAAACACCATATATTTT. The gene calls are TRBV6-1 and TRBJ1-3, with 7 bases matching TRBD1. This CDR3 region has 14 residues. Unmatched junction bases numbered 4, after V lost 5 bases and J lost 3 bases. Germline-derived CDR1 and CDR2 are MNHNS and SASEGT.

The V and J genes are TRBV6-5 and TRBJ1-4; D unresolved. The CDR3 totals 13 residues. V was cut by 8 bases and J by 2 bases, with 9 bases left in between. Per the germline V gene, CDR1 is MNHEY and CDR2 is SVGAGI. CDR3 residues: CASGRATNEKLFF. The CDR3 nucleotides are TGTGCCAGCGGGAGAGCCACTAATGAAAAACTGTTTTTT.

The gene calls are TRBV4-1 and TRBJ2-7; no firm D call. CDR3 length equals 15 residues. Trimming stripped 4 bases from V and 0 bases from J, with 13 bases between. Looked up from germline, CDR1 is MGHRA and CDR2 is YSYEKL. CDR3 coding DNA: TGCGCCAGCAGCCCCAGATACCCCCCCTCCTACGAGCAGTACTTC. Its protein product is CASSPRYPPSYEQYF.

The chain links TRBV21-1 to TRBJ1-1; the DNA was not used to check the table's D call, TRBD1. TRBV21-1 is assigned pseudogene status. This CDR3 has 19 residues. CDR3 protein: CASSKGPGTGAQMNTEAFF. The CDR3, as DNA: TGTGCCAGCAGCAAAGGCCCCGGGACAGGGGCCCAGATGAACACTGAAGCTTTCTTT.

The chain employs TRBV11-3 and TRBJ2-2, with D perhaps assigned TRBD1 or TRBD2 (5 bases each). The germline V gene has CDR1 SGHNT and CDR2 YENEEA. The CDR3 is 14 residues long. Trimming took 5 bases from V and 7 from J, leaving 14 bases between them. This chain's CDR3 is CASSPLSRGGELFF. The CDR3 bases are TGTGCCAGCAGCCCCCTGTCGAGGGGCGGGGAGCTGTTTTTT.

V is TRBV6-1 and J is TRBJ1-5; 9 positions match TRBD1. Germline V lookup: CDR1 MNHNS, CDR2 SASEGT. With V trimmed by 8 bases and J by 4 bases, 9 bases remained unmatched. The CDR3 has 15 residues. The CDR3 is CASREGQGRNQPQHF. In DNA, the CDR3 is TGTGCCAGCCGAGAAGGACAGGGGCGAAATCAGCCCCAGCATTTT.